The entry below describes one T cell receptor beta chain. The antigen remains unidentified. The data belong to a study of cytomegalovirus exposure and HLA in healthy donors. Study-level results: The investigators catalogued 180 or so TCR beta chains as cytomegalovirus-associated. TRBV6-2, TRBV6-3 and some other V segments were unresolvable in 87-base-pair reads. DRB1 showed the most TCR associations and HLA-C the fewest in a later analysis, as rates varied by HLA locus.

CDR3 length: 13 residues. CDR1 and CDR2 from the germline V gene are SGHTA and FQGNSA. Trimming left V 6 bases short and J 1 base short, with 10 bases between. Researchers ran the PCR with 60 Vbeta and 13 Jbeta primers. Generated by immunoSEQ multiplex PCR, the TCRdb table keeps only in-frame clones and is missing some. The sample yields more than 50,000 clones, roughly 80% seen once. The sequenced sample consisted of PBMCs. The chain carries TRBV7-2 and TRBJ2-7; tentatively, D is TRBD2 (6 bases). This receptor was identified in a woman aged 40 to 50 in good health and CMV-seropositive. CDR3 sequence reads: CASSEAGSYEQYF. As DNA, the CDR3 is TGTGCCAGCAGTGAGGCGGGGTCCTACGAGCAGTACTTC. Drawing the rest from reference TRBV7-2 and TRBJ2-7, the complete variable domain is GAGVSQSPSNKVTEKGKDVELRCDPISGHTALYWYRQSLGQGLEFLIYFQGNSAPDKSGLPSDRFSAERTGGSVSTLTIQRTQQEDSAVYLCASSEAGSYEQYFGPGTRLTVT.